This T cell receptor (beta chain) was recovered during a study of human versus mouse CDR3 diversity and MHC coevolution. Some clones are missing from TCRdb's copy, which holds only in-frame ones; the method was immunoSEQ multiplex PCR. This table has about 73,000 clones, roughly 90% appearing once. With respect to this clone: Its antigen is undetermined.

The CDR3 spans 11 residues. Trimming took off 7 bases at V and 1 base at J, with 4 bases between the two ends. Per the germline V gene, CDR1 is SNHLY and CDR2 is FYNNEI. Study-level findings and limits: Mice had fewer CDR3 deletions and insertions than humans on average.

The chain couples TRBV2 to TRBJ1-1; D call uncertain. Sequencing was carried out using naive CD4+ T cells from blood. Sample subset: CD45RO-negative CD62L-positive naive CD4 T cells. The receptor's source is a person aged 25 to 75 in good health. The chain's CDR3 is CASTWNTEAFF. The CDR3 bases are TGTGCCAGCACGTGGAACACTGAAGCTTTCTTT.